The entry below gives a single T cell receptor beta chain sequence along with its context. Sequenced by immunoSEQ multiplex PCR; TCRdb stores in-frame clones only, minus some. The sample gives over 65,000 clones, roughly 89% of which show up once; 0.86% is in the top ten. The data originate from a study of T cell changes during pregnancy in multiple sclerosis. V lost 0 bases and J 0 bases, leaving 13 bases between the germline ends. The CDR3 loop spans 16 amino acids. The germline V gene has CDR1 SGHNT and CDR2 YYREEE (reference sequence). The TCR originated in a female donor with multiple sclerosis, enrolled in a pregnancy study. Sequenced material: peripheral blood, taken in the second trimester of pregnancy. V gene TRBV5-4 combines with J gene TRBJ2-7; weak D call: TRBD2 (7 bases). CDR3 residues: CASSLAGGLLSYEQYF. The CDR3 bases are TGTGCCAGCAGCTTGGCGGGGGGCCTCCTCTCCTACGAGCAGTACTTC.